A single sample is the source of the 14 T cell receptor beta chains below, sequenced in a study of T cell repertoires in cytomegalovirus infection. Each CDR3 protein gets one entry after TCRdb re-called the reads with MiXCR. The table lists 900,000 to 950,000 distinct CDR3 sequences, around 30% of them singletons. Their antigen targets remain unknown. The sequencing used cultured CD8+ T cells from PBMCs, collected from culture after CMV antigen stimulation. These receptors all stem from a human donor in good health (CMV status not recorded). Some clones in this sample may be carry-over from other donors' samples.

This clonotype was picked up many times. CDR3 DNA: TGTGCCAGCAGTTACTCGACAGGGGTGAGTCCCTACGAGCAGTACGTC. Translating it yields CASSYSTGVSPYEQYV. The chain employs TRBV6-2 or TRBV6-3 and TRBJ2-7; 8 bases agree with TRBD1. The V gene's germline CDR1 is MNHEY and CDR2 SVGEGT. The CDR3 is 16 amino acids. Germline trimming cut 0 bases from V and 2 bases from J; bases unmatched to any gene: 6.

This clonotype was seen only once. V gene TRBV14 combines with J gene TRBJ1-1; D may be TRBD1 (6 bases). Germline loops: CDR1 SGHDN, CDR2 FVKESK. Trimming shortened V by 1 base and J by 4 bases, and 13 bases separated the two germline ends. The length of the CDR3 is 15 residues. The CDR3 region has the DNA TGTGCCAGCAGCCAAGTGAGGGAGGGGGGCACTGAAGCTTTCTTT. Protein: CASSQVREGGTEAFF.

The chain carries TRBV6-1 and TRBJ2-3, with D possibly matching TRBD2 (5 bases). V was clipped by 10 bases and J by 0 bases, with 14 bases between them. From germline, CDR1 is MNHNS and CDR2 SASEGT. This CDR3 is built from 14 residues. The CDR3 spells CATLSEGSTDTQYF. The CDR3 nucleotides are TGTGCCACCCTAAGCGAGGGAAGCACAGATACGCAGTATTTT.

As regards this clonotype: The junction differs from germline at one of its ends, possibly a read error. The chain joins TRBV7-6 to TRBJ2-2; TRBD1 aligns across 7 bases. Germline V lookup: CDR1 SGHVS, CDR2 FNYEAQ. The CDR3 covers 14 residues. Here the CDR3 reads CASSEDRATGELFF. CDR3 in DNA: TGTGCTAGCAGCGAAGACAGGGCTACCGGGGAGCTGTTTTTT.

This clonotype was observed many times. V usage is TRBV6-2 or TRBV6-3 and J usage is TRBJ2-5; D is unclear. With 3 bases removed from V and 2 bases from J, the gap between germline ends came to 4 bases. The V gene's germline CDR1 is MNHEY and CDR2 SVGEGT. This CDR3 spans 12 amino acids. The CDR3 reads CASSYRQETQYF. CDR3 bases: TGTGCCAGCAGTTATCGGCAAGAGACCCAGTACTTC.

In this sample, this clonotype turned up many times. The chain combines TRBV7-9 with TRBJ2-5; 9 bases fit TRBD2. The CDR3 totals 17 residues. Trimming removed 1 base from V and 2 bases from J; junction bases left unmatched: 8. Looked up from germline, CDR1 is SEHNR and CDR2 is FQNEAQ (reference sequence). The CDR3 loop is CASSLGIGTSSQETQYF. The CDR3 nucleotides read TGTGCCAGCAGCTTAGGGATTGGGACTAGCTCACAAGAGACCCAGTACTTC.

The J gene is TRBJ2-1, the V gene TRBV7-6; D unresolved. Germline CDR1 SGHVS, CDR2 FNYEAQ. The CDR3 spans 11 residues. V was shortened by 10 bases and J by 6 bases, with 10 bases between the two germline ends. CDR3 in DNA: TGTGCCACAAGGTGGGGCAATGAGCAGTTCTTC. Translated, it gives CATRWGNEQFF.

The genes are TRBV7-6 and TRBJ1-4; TRBD1 aligns across 9 bases. Trimming at V came to 1 base and at J to 8 bases, leaving 2 bases not matched to a gene. CDR1 SGHVS and CDR2 FNYEAQ come from the germline V gene. This CDR3 has 14 amino acids. CDR3 sequence (DNA): TGTGCCAGCAGCTTAGGGACAGGGGAAGAAAAACTGTTTTTT. Its translation: CASSLGTGEEKLFF.

Concerning this clonotype: One end of the junction varies from germline; a read error may be responsible. V gene TRBV18 combines with J gene TRBJ1-4, with D tentatively TRBD1 (5 bases). The germline gives CDR1 KGHSH, CDR2 LQKENI. This CDR3 comprises 15 residues. CDR3 DNA: TGTACCAGCTCACCGGAGGGGAGATCTAATGAAAAACTGTTTTTT. Encoded protein: CTSSPEGRSNEKLFF.

This chain uses TRBV19 with TRBJ2-1; D may be TRBD1 (5 bases). CDR3 length: 15 residues. CDR1 is LNHDA, CDR2 SQIVND, per germline (reference sequence). V gave up 3 bases and J gave up 0 bases, with 9 bases separating them. CDR3 DNA sequence: TGTGCCAGTAGTATCTCTGGGGCCTCCTACAATGAGCAGTTCTTC. Its translation is CASSISGASYNEQFF.

V and J are TRBV7-9 and TRBJ2-7, with 7 positions matching TRBD1. V lost 5 bases and J lost 3; bases outside the gene matches: 4. CDR3 size: 13 residues. Germline lookup yields CDR1 SEHNR and CDR2 FQNEAQ (reference sequence). The CDR3 reads CASSNRDSYEQYF. The DNA of the CDR3 is TGTGCCAGCAGCAACCGGGACAGCTACGAGCAGTACTTC.

The chain couples TRBV7-6 to TRBJ2-7, with no clear D. CDR1 SGHVS and CDR2 FNYEAQ come from the germline V gene. Trimming took 4 bases from V and 0 from J, leaving 4 bases between them. The CDR3 spans 12 residues. The CDR3 region is CASSSTSYEQYV. CDR3 DNA: TGTGCCAGCAGCTCAACCTCCTACGAGCAGTACGTC.

The chain employs TRBV7-3 and TRBJ1-6; 11 bases map to TRBD1. Germline values: CDR1 SGHTA, CDR2 FQGTGA. The CDR3 is made up of 16 amino acids. V was pared by 4 bases and J by 7 bases, with 6 bases of the junction left unmatched. The CDR3 spells CASSSLGQGANSPLHF. The CDR3 coding sequence is TGTGCCAGCAGCTCCCTTGGACAGGGGGCAAATTCACCCCTCCACTTT.

Only a few counts were recorded for this clonotype. This chain connects TRBV19 to TRBJ1-5, with TRBD1 matching 8 bases. Germline V gene lookup returns CDR1 LNHDA and CDR2 SQIVND (reference sequence). This CDR3 comprises 18 residues. V lost 5 bases, J lost 0 bases, and 12 bases stayed unmatched. CDR3 protein: CASSFTGGKWYSNQPQHF. The CDR3 DNA reads as TGTGCCAGTAGTTTTACAGGGGGAAAATGGTATAGCAATCAGCCCCAGCATTTT. Based on the CDR3 plus reference TRBV19 and TRBJ1-5, the full variable domain is DGGITQSPKYLFRKEGQNVTLSCEQNLNHDAMYWYRQDPGQGLRLIYYSQIVNDFQKGDIAEGYSVSREKKESFPLTVTSAQKNPTAFYLCASSFTGGKWYSNQPQHFGDGTRLSIL.